The sequence of this TCR beta chain was determined in a study of memory CD4+ T cells and cytomegalovirus serostatus. Points from the study as a whole: Each of fewer than 80 CMV-associated TCRbeta sequences occurred in one to five individuals.

Single viable CD3+CD4+CD8-CD45RO+ cells were sorted as the memory CD4+ T cells. Generated by immunoSEQ multiplex PCR, the TCRdb table keeps only in-frame clones and is missing some. Here the sample spans under 55,000 clones, 65% to 85% being singletons. The V gene's germline CDR1 is SGDLS and CDR2 YYNGEE. There are 15 residues in the CDR3. With V trimmed by 3 bases and J by 5 bases, 8 bases remained unmatched. In the case of this clone: Its antigen is unknown.

The receptor was isolated from an adult in good health and CMV-seropositive. This sequence joins TRBV9 and TRBJ2-1; 7 bases are a match to TRBD2. The sample consisted of memory CD4+ T cells from blood. This CDR3 reads CASSGRSGEHNEQFF. The CDR3 nucleotides are TGTGCCAGCAGCGGGCGGAGCGGGGAACACAATGAGCAGTTCTTC.